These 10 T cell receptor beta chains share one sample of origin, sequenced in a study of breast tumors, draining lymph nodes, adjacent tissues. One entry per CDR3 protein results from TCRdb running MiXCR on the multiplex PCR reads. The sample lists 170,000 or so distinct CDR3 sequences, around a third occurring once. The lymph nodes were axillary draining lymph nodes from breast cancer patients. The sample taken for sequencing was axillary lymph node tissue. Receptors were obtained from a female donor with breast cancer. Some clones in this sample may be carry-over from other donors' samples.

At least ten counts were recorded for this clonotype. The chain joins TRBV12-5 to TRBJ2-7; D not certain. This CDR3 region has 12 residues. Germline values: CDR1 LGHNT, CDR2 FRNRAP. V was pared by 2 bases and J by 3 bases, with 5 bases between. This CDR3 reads CASGLPGYEQYF. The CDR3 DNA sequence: TGTGCTAGTGGTTTGCCCGGCTACGAGCAGTACTTC.

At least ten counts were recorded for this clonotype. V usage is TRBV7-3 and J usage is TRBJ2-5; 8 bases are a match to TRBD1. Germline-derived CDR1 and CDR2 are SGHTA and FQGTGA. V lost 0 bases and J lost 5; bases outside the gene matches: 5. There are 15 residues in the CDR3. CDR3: CASSLTGTGGETQYF. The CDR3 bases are TGTGCCAGCAGCTTAACCGGGACAGGCGGGGAGACCCAGTACTTC.

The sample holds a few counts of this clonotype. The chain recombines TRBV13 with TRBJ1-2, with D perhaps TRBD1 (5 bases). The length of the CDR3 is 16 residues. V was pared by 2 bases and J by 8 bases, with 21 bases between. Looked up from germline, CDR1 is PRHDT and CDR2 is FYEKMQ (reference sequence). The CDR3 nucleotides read TGTGCCAGCAGCTTACTCCGGGACGCATCATACCCAGGCTACACCTTC. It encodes CASSLLRDASYPGYTF. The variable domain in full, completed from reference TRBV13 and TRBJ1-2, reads AAGVIQSPRHLIKEKRETATLKCYPIPRHDTVYWYQQGPGQDPQFLISFYEKMQSDKGSIPDRFSAQQFSDYHSELNMSSLELGDSALYFCASSLLRDASYPGYTFGSGTRLTVV.

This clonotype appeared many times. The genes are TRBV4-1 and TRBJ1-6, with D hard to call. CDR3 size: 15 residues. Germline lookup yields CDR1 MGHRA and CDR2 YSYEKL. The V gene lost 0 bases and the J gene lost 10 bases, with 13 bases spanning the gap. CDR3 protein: CASSQDFTSWSPLHF. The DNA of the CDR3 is TGCGCCAGCAGCCAAGATTTTACCTCATGGTCACCCCTCCACTTT.

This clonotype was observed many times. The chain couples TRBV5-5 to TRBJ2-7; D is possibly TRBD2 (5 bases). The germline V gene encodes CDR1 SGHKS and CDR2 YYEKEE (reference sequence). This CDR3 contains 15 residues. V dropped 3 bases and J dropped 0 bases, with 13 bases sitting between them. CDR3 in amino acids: CASSWRSGFSYEQYF. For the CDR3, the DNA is TGTGCCAGCAGCTGGAGGTCCGGGTTCTCCTACGAGCAGTACTTC. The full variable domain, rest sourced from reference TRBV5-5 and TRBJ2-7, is DAGVTQSPTHLIKTRGQQVTLRCSPISGHKSVSWYQQVLGQGPQFIFQYYEKEERGRGNFPDRFSARQFPNYSSELNVNALLLGDSALYLCASSWRSGFSYEQYFGPGTRLTVT.

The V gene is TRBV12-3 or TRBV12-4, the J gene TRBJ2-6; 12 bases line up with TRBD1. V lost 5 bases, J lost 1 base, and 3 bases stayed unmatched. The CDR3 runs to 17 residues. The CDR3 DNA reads TGTGCCAGCAGTCCGGGACAGGGGGCATCTGGGGCCAACGTCCTGACTTTC. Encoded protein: CASSPGQGASGANVLTF.

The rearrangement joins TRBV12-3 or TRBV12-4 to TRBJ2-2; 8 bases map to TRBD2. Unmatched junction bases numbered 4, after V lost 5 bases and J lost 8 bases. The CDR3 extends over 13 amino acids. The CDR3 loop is CASSPRLAGELFF. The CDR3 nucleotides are TGTGCCAGCAGTCCAAGACTAGCGGGGGAGCTGTTTTTT.

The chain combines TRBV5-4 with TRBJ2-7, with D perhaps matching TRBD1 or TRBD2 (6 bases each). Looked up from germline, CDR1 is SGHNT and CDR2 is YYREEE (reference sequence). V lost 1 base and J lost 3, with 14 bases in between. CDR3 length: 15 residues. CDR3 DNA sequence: TGTGCCAGCAGCTTGTCGGGCAGGGGACTCTACGAGCAGTACTTC. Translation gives CASSLSGRGLYEQYF.

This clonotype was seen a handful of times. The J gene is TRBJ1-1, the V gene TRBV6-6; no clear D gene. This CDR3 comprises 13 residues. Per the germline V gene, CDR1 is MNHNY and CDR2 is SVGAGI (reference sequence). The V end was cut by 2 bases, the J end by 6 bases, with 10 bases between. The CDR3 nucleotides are TGTGCCAGCAGTTACGTTCCGAGGCCTGAAGCTTTCTTT. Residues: CASSYVPRPEAFF.

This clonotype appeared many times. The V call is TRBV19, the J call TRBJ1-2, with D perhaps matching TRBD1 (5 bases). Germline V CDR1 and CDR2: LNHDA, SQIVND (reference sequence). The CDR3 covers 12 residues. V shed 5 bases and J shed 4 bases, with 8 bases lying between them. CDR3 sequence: CASSRGVYGYTF. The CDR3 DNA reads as TGTGCCAGTAGTCGGGGGGTCTATGGCTACACCTTC.